Ten or more counts support the clone carrying this T cell receptor beta chain. Its antigen is undetermined. This CDR3 contains 22 residues. This sample is part of a study of identical twins. Template switching added a universal primer binding site, and final cDNA carried unique molecular identifiers. TCRdb ran MiXCR on the 5' RACE reads and lists one entry per CDR3 protein. The sample records some 590,000 distinct CDR3 sequences, 7.5% to 10% being singletons. General observations from the study: Cord blood's abundant beta clonotypes had fewer insertions, unlike memory repertoires.

The same data also went into a second study, on yellow fever vaccine responses in identical twins.

This receptor was identified in a young woman in good health. The specimen was PBMCs. This chain uses TRBV21-1 with TRBJ2-6; the table calls TRBD1, which could not be checked here. TRBV21-1 is a documented pseudogene. The CDR3 coding sequence is TGTGCCAGCAAGCAAGCCGAAAAATGGGGGGGTATATCCCCGGGAGGGGCCAACGTCCTGACTTTC. The encoded protein is CASKQAEKWGGISPGGANVLTF.